Listed here is a single T cell receptor beta chain. Antigen: not known. These data originate in a study of cytomegalovirus exposure and HLA in healthy donors. Points from the study as a whole: Overall, around 160 TCR beta chains were annotated as cytomegalovirus-associated.

Profiling relied on immunoSEQ multiplex PCR, and the TCRdb table lists in-frame clones only, not all of them. Among over 60,000 clones listed, 85% to 95% were seen once. Germline V gene lookup returns CDR1 SGHVS and CDR2 FNYEAQ. The CDR3 loop spans 15 amino acids. Trimming left V 2 bases short and J 4 bases short, with 11 bases between. Sequencing input: PBMCs. The chain links TRBV7-6 to TRBJ1-4; D is unresolved. The source is a man between 18 and 29 years old in good health and CMV-seronegative. The CDR3: CASSLLSGNNEKLFF. The CDR3, as DNA: TGTGCCAGCAGCTTACTGTCCGGGAATAATGAAAAACTGTTTTTT.